Listed below are T cell receptor beta chains from one sample, sequenced in a study of CD8 T cells in Susac syndrome. One entry per CDR3 protein, called by TCRdb with MiXCR from the immunoSEQ multiplex PCR reads. The sample lists roughly 100,000 distinct CDR3 sequences, roughly 95% seen once, with about 0.42% in the top ten. The sequenced sample consisted of CD8+ T cells from PBMCs. Receptors originate from a human donor with Susac syndrome. Each CDR3 is given with its conserved first and last residue. Each record gives: V gene, J gene, clone size, D gene, CDR3 DNA, CDR3 protein. A D gene is named only where the DNA matches it firmly. Part of the rows lack a size; the others show once, few, many or a class for expanded clones.

TRBV6-6	TRBJ2-1	-	-	TGTGCCAGCAGTTACGGATCCAATGAGCAGTTCTTC	CASSYGSNEQFF
TRBV6-1	TRBJ2-7	few	TRBD1	TGTGCCAGCACCAAACAGGGGATACACTACGAGCAGTACTTC	CASTKQGIHYEQYF
TRBV6-6	TRBJ1-1	-	TRBD1	TGTGCCAGCAGTGCCATCAGGGGGCTGAACACTGAAGCTTTCTTT	CASSAIRGLNTEAFF
TRBV20-1	TRBJ2-7	-	-	TGCAGTGCTAGCCCCCCCCAAAAAGCGGTGGCTACCTACGAGCAGTACTTC	CSASPPQKAVATYEQYF
TRBV13	TRBJ2-1	once	-	TGTGCCAGCAGTCAAGGGGGTGGGAGAGAGCAGTTCTTC	CASSQGGGREQFF
TRBV12-3/TRBV12-4	TRBJ1-2	-	-	TGTGCCAGCAGTTTGGGGGGAGGGGCTTATGGCTACACCTTC	CASSLGGGAYGYTF
TRBV4-1	TRBJ2-3	-	-	TGCGCCAGCAGCCAAGAGTATAGGGGCACAGATACGCAGTATTTT	CASSQEYRGTDTQYF
TRBV7-7	TRBJ2-5	-	-	TGTGCCAGCAGCTTAGCCCAGGGGATCCAAGAGACCCAGTACTTC	CASSLAQGIQETQYF
TRBV12-3/TRBV12-4	TRBJ2-6	-	-	TGTGCCAGCACTTTGGGGGGCCCTGGGGCCAACGTCCTGACTTTC	CASTLGGPGANVLTF
TRBV6-4	TRBJ2-1	-	-	TGTGCCAGCAGTGCACTGGGGAGCGGTAATGAGCAGTTCTTC	CASSALGSGNEQFF
TRBV20-1	TRBJ1-5	once	-	TGCAGTGCTAGCTCGGGAGGGGGCAATCAGCCCCAGCATTTT	CSASSGGGNQPQHF
TRBV6-2/TRBV6-3	TRBJ2-7	-	TRBD1	TGTGCCAGCACTCCGGGACAGGGGGTTTACGAGCAGTACTTC	CASTPGQGVYEQYF
TRBV7-9	TRBJ2-7	-	-	TGTGCCAGCAGCTTGATTTTCTACGAGCAGTACTTC	CASSLIFYEQYF
TRBV7-8	TRBJ2-3	-	TRBD2	TGTGCCAGCAGCTTACTAGCGGGGGATACGCAGTATTTT	CASSLLAGDTQYF
TRBV29-1	TRBJ2-7	-	-	TGCAGCGTTGAAGATACAGGGCTGAACGAGCAGTACTTC	CSVEDTGLNEQYF
TRBV4-1	TRBJ2-7	-	TRBD2	TGCGCCAGCAGCCAAGACCCGACTAGCGTTCCGACATACGAGCAGTACTTC	CASSQDPTSVPTYEQYF
TRBV18	TRBJ2-5	-	TRBD2	TGTGCCAGCTCACCCACGAGGTCTAGCGGGGGCTACGTACAAGAGACCCAGTACTTC	CASSPTRSSGGYVQETQYF
TRBV7-9	TRBJ1-3	-	-	TGTGCCAGCAGCGCCCGGGACTCATCTGGAAACACCATATATTTT	CASSARDSSGNTIYF
TRBV9	TRBJ2-6	-	-	TGTGCCAGCAGCGGGGGCTGGTCGGGGTCGAATGGGGCCAACGTCCTGACTTTC	CASSGGWSGSNGANVLTF
TRBV29-1	TRBJ1-2	-	TRBD1	TGCAGCACTAGAGGACAGGGGAACTATGGCTACACCTTC	CSTRGQGNYGYTF
TRBV27	TRBJ2-7	-	TRBD1	TGTGCCAGCAGTTTGTGGGACAGGGAAGGCGAGCAGTACTTC	CASSLWDREGEQYF
TRBV5-1	TRBJ1-5	-	-	TGCGCCAGCAGCTTTGGGGACACCAATCAGCCCCAGCATTTT	CASSFGDTNQPQHF
TRBV6-1	TRBJ1-5	-	-	TGTGCCAGCAGGGCAGGGGTGACTCAGCCCCAGCATTTT	CASRAGVTQPQHF
TRBV5-1	TRBJ2-1	-	-	TGCGCCAGCAGCCCCAGAGGAGGGGGCCCCTACAATGAGCAGTTCTTC	CASSPRGGGPYNEQFF
TRBV2	TRBJ2-7	-	-	TGTGCCAGCAGTGAATCGGGGCCCTCCCCCTACGAGCAGTACTTC	CASSESGPSPYEQYF
TRBV4-1	TRBJ2-7	-	TRBD1	TGCGCCAGCAGCCATCGCGGGACAGGGACCTACGAGCAGTACTTC	CASSHRGTGTYEQYF
TRBV20-1	TRBJ2-3	-	TRBD1	TGCAGTGCTATCCCCGACAGGGGGCTCGGAGATACGCAGTATTTT	CSAIPDRGLGDTQYF
TRBV13	TRBJ2-3	-	TRBD1	TGTGCCAGCAGCACCCGGGACAGGTACACAGATACGCAGTATTTT	CASSTRDRYTDTQYF